The T cell receptor beta chain under discussion was sequenced for a study of CD8+CD57+ T cells in acquired aplastic anemia. This clonotype has a handful of counts. CDR3 and TCR beta VDJ profiling relied on a genomic DNA template. From the reads, TCRdb called clonotypes with MiXCR, one entry per CDR3 protein. The data hold around 500,000 distinct CDR3 sequences, with around 30% observed a single time. Patients selected for sequencing had displayed CD8+CD57+ cell expansion by flow cytometry. This receptor was taken from a human donor with aplastic anemia. The specimen was sorted CD4+, CD8+, or CD8+CD57+ T cells (not recorded which) from PBMCs.

CDR3 protein: CASSPGASRPDTQYF. The DNA for the CDR3 is TGTGCCAGCAGCCCGGGAGCTAGCCGGCCAGATACGCAGTATTTT. The chain couples TRBV5-6 to TRBJ2-3, with D perhaps matching TRBD2 (6 bases). The CDR3 runs to 15 residues. The germline CDR1 and CDR2 sequences are SGHDT and YYEEEE. The ends were cut back, 4 bases at V and 4 bases at J, with 16 bases in the middle.